The sequence of this TCR beta chain was determined in a study of human T cells and chemical hapten exposure. Study as a whole: There were per-sample TCR yield variations, arising mainly from small pooled library volume differences.

The library put unique molecular identifiers onto individual cDNA molecules. A single record per CDR3 protein comes from TCRdb applying MiXCR to the RACE reads. The repertoire holds approximately 81,000 distinct CDR3 sequences, roughly 8.7% seen once, with roughly 1.5% in the top ten. The time point is: healthy volunteer bleed at 6 weeks. It was unfractionated whole blood from which total RNA was extracted. Germline assignment: CDR1 LGHNA and CDR2 YSLEER. V was clipped by 5 bases and J by 4 bases; unmatched bases: 8. The CDR3 covers 15 residues. In its sample, this clonotype was seen a few times. Its antigen is as yet unknown. General study findings and limits: The study found that DPC sensitization did not change TCRs above 1 in 1000 frequency.

The sequenced sample was whole blood. This chain uses TRBV4-3 with TRBJ1-1; 9 nucleotides match TRBD1. This clonotype originated in a male donor in good health. Some clones in this sample may be carry-over from other donors' samples. The CDR3 nucleotides are TGCGCCAGCAGCTTTCGGACAGGGGCGTTCACTGAAGCTTTCTTT. This codes for CASSFRTGAFTEAFF.